This TCR beta chain was recorded in a study of T cell responses to AZD1222 COVID-19 vaccine. Germline CDR1 is MNHEY and CDR2 is SMNVEV (reference sequence). Trimming stripped 5 bases from V and 3 bases from J, with 1 base between. The CDR3 consists of 11 residues. Sequenced by immunoSEQ multiplex PCR; TCRdb stores in-frame clones only, minus some. This table holds about 120,000 clones, around 87% found once. The sequencing here drew on peripheral blood, taken on day 0 of AZD1222 vaccination. V gene TRBV27 combines with J gene TRBJ2-2; D remains unclear. The TCR was taken from an adult in good health. The CDR3 region has the DNA TGTGCCAGCAGTCACACCGGGGAGCTGTTTTTT. This translates into CASSHTGELFF.